The clone carrying this T cell receptor beta chain was counted ten times or more. Its matching antigen is unknown. The entry originates in a study of T cells after yellow fever vaccination. Findings and caveats of the study: Subsequent to the booster, the majority of primary-vaccination clones reappeared (approximately 95% CD4, 88% CD8). The CD4 compartment and the CD8 compartment contained a small share of clonotypes in common.

Universal primer sites and UMIs were introduced during 5'RACE template-switching synthesis of TCR cDNA. TCRdb re-analysed the 5' RACE reads in MiXCR, keeping a single row per CDR3 protein. The data show 100,000 to 150,000 distinct CDR3 sequences, 6% to 8% seen once. V was clipped by 9 bases and J by 3 bases; unmatched bases: 5. CDR3 length: 13 residues. The TCR originated in a man aged 18 to 35 who received the YFV17D yellow fever vaccine. The chain is built from TRBV12-3 or TRBV12-4 and TRBJ1-5; 7 nucleotides align to TRBD1. Sequenced material: CD4+ T cells sorted from PBMCs, taken 9 to 11 days after the first yellow fever vaccination. CDR3 in amino acids: CASRDRANQPQHF. The DNA for the CDR3 is TGTGCCAGTAGGGACAGAGCCAATCAGCCCCAGCATTTT.